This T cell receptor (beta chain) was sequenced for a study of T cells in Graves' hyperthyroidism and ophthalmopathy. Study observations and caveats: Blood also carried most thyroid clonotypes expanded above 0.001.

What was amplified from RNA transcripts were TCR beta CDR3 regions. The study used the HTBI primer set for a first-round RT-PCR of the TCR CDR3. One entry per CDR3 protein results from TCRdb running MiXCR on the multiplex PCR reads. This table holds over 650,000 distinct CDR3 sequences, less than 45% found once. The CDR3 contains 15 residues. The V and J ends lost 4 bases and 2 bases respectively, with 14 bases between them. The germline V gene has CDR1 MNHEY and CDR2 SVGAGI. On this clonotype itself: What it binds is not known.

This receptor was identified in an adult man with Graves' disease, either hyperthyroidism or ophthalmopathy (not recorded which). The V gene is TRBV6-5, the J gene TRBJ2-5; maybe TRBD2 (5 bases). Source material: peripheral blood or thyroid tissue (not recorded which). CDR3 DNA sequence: TGTGCCAGCAGTTCTAAGACTACCCAGCAAGAGACCCAGTACTTC. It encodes CASSSKTTQQETQYF.